A selection of T cell receptor beta chains follows, all from one sample in a study of CD8 T cells in ankylosing spondylitis. TCRdb independently ran MiXCR on the 5' RACE reads; one entry per CDR3 protein. There are some 330,000 distinct CDR3 sequences in the sample; approximately 8.2% occur only once, and roughly 15% lies in the top ten. Sequencing was performed on blood, either unsorted or a sorted T cell fraction (not recorded which). The source of these receptors is a male donor with ankylosing spondylitis. Each CDR3 is given with its conserved first and last residue. D genes are given only for firm matches. Clone size is shown for a subset of rows, as once, few, many or a class of expanded clone.

>NA|TRBJ1-2|TRBV11-2|NA
TGTGCCAGCAGCTTAACCGTTAACTATGGCTACACCTTC
CASSLTVNYGYTF
>few|TRBJ2-7|TRBV29-1|TRBD2
TGCAGCGTTGAAGGTAGCGGGAGGTCCGAGCAGTACTTC
CSVEGSGRSEQYF
>many|TRBJ1-3|TRBV29-1|NA
TGCAGCGTTGAAAGCCAAGCTAGAAACACCATATATTTT
CSVESQARNTIYF
>few|TRBJ2-1|TRBV24-1|TRBD2
TGTGCCACCAGTGGATTGGGACTAGCGGGAGATTATGAGCAGTTCTTC
CATSGLGLAGDYEQFF
>few|TRBJ2-3|TRBV5-1|NA
TGCGCCAGCAGCCCAGGGTTGCAGCGCTACACAGATACGCAGTATTTT
CASSPGLQRYTDTQYF
>NA|TRBJ2-7|TRBV5-1|TRBD2
TGCGCCAGCAGCCTCCACGGGACTAGCGTAACCTACGAGCAGTACTTC
CASSLHGTSVTYEQYF
>few|TRBJ2-2|TRBV5-4|TRBD2
TGTGCCAGCAGCCCTCGGGGGGGGCCCGGGGAGCTGTTTTTT
CASSPRGGPGELFF
>NA|TRBJ2-2|TRBV9|TRBD2
TGTGCCAGCAGCGGGACTAGCGGTGCGGCTACCGGGGAGCTGTTTTTT
CASSGTSGAATGELFF
>few|TRBJ2-1|TRBV29-1|NA
TGCAGCGTTGAAGATACTCGGGGATTTTACAATGAGCAGTTCTTC
CSVEDTRGFYNEQFF
>many|TRBJ2-7|TRBV11-2|NA
TGTGCCAGCAGCGCTGGGGGCGGGAGATACGAGCAGTACTTC
CASSAGGGRYEQYF
>NA|TRBJ2-7|TRBV7-9|NA
TGTGCCAGCAGCCCAATAGGGGGGGCCTCCTACGAGCAGTACTTC
CASSPIGGASYEQYF
>NA|TRBJ2-1|TRBV20-1|NA
TGCAGTGCTAGAGATAGTTGGGGGAAGCAGTTCTTC
CSARDSWGKQFF
>few|TRBJ1-6|TRBV3-1|NA
TGTGCCAGCAGCCAGCAATTAGTGAATAATTCACCCCTCCACTTT
CASSQQLVNNSPLHF
>NA|TRBJ2-1|TRBV10-3|TRBD1
TGTGCCATCAGTGAGCCGGGACAGAGCTCCTACAATGAGCAGTTCTTC
CAISEPGQSSYNEQFF
>NA|TRBJ2-3|TRBV7-6|TRBD2
TGTGCCAGCAGCTCCGAGCGGGCGGGAGTAGGGTCAGATACGCAGTATTTT
CASSSERAGVGSDTQYF
>few|TRBJ1-4|TRBV5-1|TRBD1
TGCGAGTCACAGGGGCGACATGCAAAACTGTTTTTT
CESQGRHAKLFF
>few|TRBJ2-6|TRBV30|NA
TGTGCCTGGAGTGTAGGGGGAAGTCCCCTACGTGGGGCCAACGTCCTGACTTTC
CAWSVGGSPLRGANVLTF
>NA|TRBJ2-7|TRBV7-6|TRBD1
TGTGCCAGCCTCGGGTCGGGACAGGTCTCCTACGAGCAGTACTTC
CASLGSGQVSYEQYF
>NA|TRBJ1-4|TRBV7-8|NA
TGTGCCAGCAGCCGCCCGACGGGTGAACTGTTTTTT
CASSRPTGELFF
>many|TRBJ1-6|TRBV12-3/TRBV12-4|NA
TGTGCCAGCAGTTTAAGCCTCTTCGCGGATTCACCCCTCCACTTT
CASSLSLFADSPLHF
>few|TRBJ2-3|TRBV20-1|TRBD2
TGCAGTGCTAGGCTGAACCGGGACTTGGGAGGGCCAGATACGCAGTATTTT
CSARLNRDLGGPDTQYF
>NA|TRBJ2-1|TRBV28|NA
TGTGCCAGCGGATCAGACCGAAACTACAATGAGCAGTTCTTC
CASGSDRNYNEQFF
>few|TRBJ2-7|TRBV15|NA
TGTGCCACCAGCAGAGATCAAGCCTGGACAAACGAGCAGTACTTC
CATSRDQAWTNEQYF
>few|TRBJ1-2|TRBV7-2|NA
TGTGCCAGCAGCTTAGAAGCAGGGTTCCAGGGCTACACCTTC
CASSLEAGFQGYTF
>NA|TRBJ2-1|TRBV20-1|TRBD2
TGCAGTGCTAGACGGTCGGCGGGGGTCGATGAGCAGTTCTTC
CSARRSAGVDEQFF
>NA|TRBJ2-4|TRBV6-5|NA
TGTGCCAGCAGTTACTCGACCAGGGCGGACATTCAGTACTTC
CASSYSTRADIQYF
>NA|TRBJ2-5|TRBV12-3/TRBV12-4|NA
TGTGCCAGCAGTTTCTTCGCGGAGACCCAGTACTTC
CASSFFAETQYF
>NA|TRBJ1-2|TRBV7-9|TRBD1
TGTGCCAGCTGGGGACAGTCTGATAACTATGGCTACACCTTC
CASWGQSDNYGYTF
>few|TRBJ2-3|TRBV14|NA
TGTGCCAGCAGCCAAGTAACTCGGCGAGATACGCAGTATTTT
CASSQVTRRDTQYF
>many|TRBJ2-7|TRBV5-1|TRBD2
TGCGCCAGCAGCGGGACTAGCGGACCCTACGAGCAGTACTTC
CASSGTSGPYEQYF
>NA|TRBJ2-5|TRBV29-1|TRBD2
TGCAGCGTTGAACCCCGGGAGGGCCGTGAGACCCAGTACTTC
CSVEPREGRETQYF
>few|TRBJ2-1|TRBV28|TRBD1
TGTGCCAGCACCCCAGGGGGACAGATCTACAATGAGCAGTTCTTC
CASTPGGQIYNEQFF
>many|TRBJ2-7|TRBV27|NA
TGTGCCAGCAGTTTATTGGGGCGGACAACCTACGAGCAGTACTTC
CASSLLGRTTYEQYF
>many|TRBJ2-4|TRBV5-1|NA
TGCGCCAGCAGCTTGGATCTCGGGATAGCCAAAAACATTCAGTACTTC
CASSLDLGIAKNIQYF
>few|TRBJ2-7|TRBV29-1|NA
TGCAGCGTTGGCGATGGAATCTGGAGGCAGTACTTC
CSVGDGIWRQYF
>many|TRBJ2-7|TRBV15|NA
TGTGCCACCAGCAGAGATCTAGGGGGGTACGAGCAGTACTTC
CATSRDLGGYEQYF
>few|TRBJ2-7|TRBV12-3/TRBV12-4|TRBD1
TGTGCCAGCAGTTCCTCGACAGGGCCCGAGCAGTACTTC
CASSSSTGPEQYF
>few|TRBJ1-5|TRBV2|NA
TGTGCCAGCACCTCGGACAGTAACAATCAGCCCCAGCATTTT
CASTSDSNNQPQHF
>NA|TRBJ1-6|TRBV14|NA
TGTGCCAGCAGCCCCCGGGACGGACTATCGATAAATTCACCCCTCCACTTT
CASSPRDGLSINSPLHF
>NA|TRBJ2-1|TRBV7-8|NA
TGTGCCAGCAGCGTAACATATGAGCAGTTCTTC
CASSVTYEQFF
>few|TRBJ2-2|TRBV5-1|NA
TGCGCCAGCACCTCGGCGGGCTTGAACACCGGGGAGCTGTTTTTT
CASTSAGLNTGELFF
>few|TRBJ1-5|TRBV12-3/TRBV12-4|NA
TGTGCCAGCAGCCCACCAGGGGCTCCCCAGCATTTT
CASSPPGAPQHF
>few|TRBJ1-4|TRBV5-1|NA
TGCGCCAGCAGCTTGGAATGGGCACCTAATGAAAAACTGTTTTTT
CASSLEWAPNEKLFF
>NA|TRBJ1-1|TRBV4-1|NA
TGCGCCAGCAGCCCACAACCCCTGGTGGACACTGAAGCTTTCTTT
CASSPQPLVDTEAFF
>few|TRBJ2-3|TRBV4-2|TRBD1
TGTGCCAGCAGCCAAGGGGTGACAGGGACCTTGATTTCCACAGATACGCAGTATTTT
CASSQGVTGTLISTDTQYF
>few|TRBJ2-7|TRBV19|TRBD2
TGTGCCAGTAGGCCACTAGCGGCCTCCTACGAGCAGTACTTC
CASRPLAASYEQYF
>many|TRBJ2-7|TRBV7-2|TRBD2
TGTGCCAGCAGCCCCCAAGCGGGAGAACTTTCTTACGAGCAGTACTTC
CASSPQAGELSYEQYF
>NA|TRBJ2-1|TRBV25-1|TRBD2
TGTGCCAGCAGTGCCTCGGGACTAGTTGATGAGCAGTTCTTC
CASSASGLVDEQFF
>NA|TRBJ2-3|TRBV19|NA
TGTGCCAGTAATCGGGGCGAGGGGAACACAGATACGCAGTATTTT
CASNRGEGNTDTQYF
>few|TRBJ2-1|TRBV15|NA
TGTGCCACCAGCAGAGGGCAGGGGATCTATGAGCAGTTCTTC
CATSRGQGIYEQFF